The T cell receptor beta chain under discussion was sequenced for a study of T cell repertoires in ileal Crohn's disease. Some clones are missing from TCRdb's copy, which holds only in-frame ones; the method was immunoSEQ multiplex PCR. This table has 2,700 or so clones, about four fifths appearing once. V lost 6 bases and J 0 bases, leaving 18 bases between the germline ends. CDR1 is SGHDT and CDR2 is YYEEEE in the germline V gene. The CDR3 is made up of 16 amino acids. Sample time point: proximal margin of the surgical specimen (macroscopically non-inflamed). Sequencing was carried out using ileal tissue. This TCR derives from an adult with Crohn's disease. The chain links TRBV5-6 to TRBJ2-5; D perhaps matches TRBD2 (6 bases). CDR3 DNA sequence: TGTGCCAGCACCTCCCTGGGCGGGGCGTACCAAGAGACCCAGTACTTC. As protein: CASTSLGGAYQETQYF.